Sequencing of this T cell receptor beta chain was carried out in a study of shared T cell receptors in the human thymus. Germline CDR1 reads SGHTA; CDR2 reads FQGNSA. The CDR3 contains 15 residues. The V gene lost 0 bases and the J gene lost 1 base, with 6 bases spanning the gap. Sequencing used immunoSEQ multiplex PCR; TCRdb keeps in-frame clones, though not all of them. The top ten hold about 0.013% of the sample, which has hundreds of thousands of clones, about 84% seen once. Of note for this clone: Other DNA sequences in this sample translate to the same CDR3.

These data are also associated with another study on human thymus T cells. That report notes: The people who donated were healthy Finnish babies having corrective surgery for congenital heart defects. Thymic material originated from resections removed in the course of corrective heart surgery. Across thymic and blood repertoires, the usage of V and J genes appeared to be biased. Related reports documented highly overlapping thymic repertoires among unrelated individuals.

The chain recombines TRBV7-2 with TRBJ2-2; possible D gene TRBD2, 5 bases. The TCR originated in a boy younger than two with a congenital heart defect. The sequenced sample consisted of thymocytes. CDR3 nucleotides: TGTGCCAGCAGCTTAGCGGGAGTGAACACCGGGGAGCTGTTTTTT. Encoded protein: CASSLAGVNTGELFF.